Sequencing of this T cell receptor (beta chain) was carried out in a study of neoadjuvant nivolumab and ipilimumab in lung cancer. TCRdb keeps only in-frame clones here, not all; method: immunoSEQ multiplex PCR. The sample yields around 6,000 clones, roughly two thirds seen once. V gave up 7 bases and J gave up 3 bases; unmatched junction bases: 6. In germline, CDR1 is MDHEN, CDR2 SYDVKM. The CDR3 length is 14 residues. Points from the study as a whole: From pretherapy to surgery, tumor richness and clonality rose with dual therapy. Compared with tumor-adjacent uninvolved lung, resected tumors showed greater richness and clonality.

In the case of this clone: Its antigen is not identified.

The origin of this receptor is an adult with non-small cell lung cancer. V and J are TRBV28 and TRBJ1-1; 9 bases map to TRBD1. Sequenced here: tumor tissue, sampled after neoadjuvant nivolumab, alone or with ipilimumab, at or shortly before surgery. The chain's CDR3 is CASIDRGGDTEAFF. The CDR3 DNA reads TGTGCCAGCATCGACAGGGGGGGGGACACTGAAGCTTTCTTT.